The following is a T cell receptor (beta chain) sequence with its context. Its antigen remains unidentified. PCR involved 60 Vbeta and 13 Jbeta primers. Sequenced by immunoSEQ multiplex PCR; TCRdb stores in-frame clones only, minus some. This repertoire shows 150,000 or so clones, 77% found once; its top ten account for approximately 1.6%. This CDR3 is 15 amino acids long. With V trimmed by 3 bases and J by 6 bases, 5 bases remained unmatched. The V gene's germline CDR1 is PRHDT and CDR2 FYEKMQ (reference sequence). The data belong to a study of cytomegalovirus exposure and HLA in healthy donors. Background on the study: From some 190 million T cells, an earlier analysis saw 117 million unique TCR beta sequences. General study findings and limits: Some highly shared sequence variants likely arose as a pipeline artifact.

The sequencing sample was made of PBMCs. V usage is TRBV13 and J usage is TRBJ2-3; 11 bases match TRBD2. This TCR derives from a woman in her twenties or thirties in good health and CMV-seronegative. The CDR3 DNA follows: TGTGCCAGCAGCTTTAGCGGGAGGGCCGGGGATACGCAGTATTTT. It encodes CASSFSGRAGDTQYF.